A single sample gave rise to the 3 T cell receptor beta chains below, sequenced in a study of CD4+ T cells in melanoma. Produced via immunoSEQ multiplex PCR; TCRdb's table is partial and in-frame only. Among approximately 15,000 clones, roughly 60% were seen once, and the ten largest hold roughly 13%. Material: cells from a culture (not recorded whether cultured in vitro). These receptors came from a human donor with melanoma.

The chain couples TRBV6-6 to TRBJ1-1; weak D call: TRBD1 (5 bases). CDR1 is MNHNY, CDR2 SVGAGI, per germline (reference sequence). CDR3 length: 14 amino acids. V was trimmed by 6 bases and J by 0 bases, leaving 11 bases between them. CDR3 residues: CASRTGVMNTEAFF. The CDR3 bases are TGTGCCAGCAGGACGGGGGTTATGAACACTGAAGCTTTCTTT.

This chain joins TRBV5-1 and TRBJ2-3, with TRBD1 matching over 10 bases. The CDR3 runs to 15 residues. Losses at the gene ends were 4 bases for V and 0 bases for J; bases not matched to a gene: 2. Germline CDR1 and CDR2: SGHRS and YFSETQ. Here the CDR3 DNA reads TGCGCCAGCAGCGAGGGACAGGGGAGCACAGATACGCAGTATTTT. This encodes CASSEGQGSTDTQYF.

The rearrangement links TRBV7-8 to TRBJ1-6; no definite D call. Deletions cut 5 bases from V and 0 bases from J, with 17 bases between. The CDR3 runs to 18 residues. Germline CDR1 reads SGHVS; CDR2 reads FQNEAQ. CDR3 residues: CASSPTPDWSSYNSPLHF. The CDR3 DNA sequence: TGTGCCAGCAGCCCAACGCCGGACTGGAGCTCCTATAATTCACCCCTCCACTTT.